These 17 T cell receptor beta chains were all obtained from the same sample, sequenced in a study of T cells in Graves' hyperthyroidism and ophthalmopathy. From RNA transcripts, TCR beta CDR3 regions were amplified. First-round RT-PCR targeting the TCR CDR3 was performed with the HTBI primer set. TCRdb fed the multiplex PCR reads into MiXCR, producing one record per CDR3 protein. Of more than 300,000 distinct CDR3 sequences in the sample, more than 11% were seen once. Source material: blood. The receptors come from a woman under 40 with Graves' hyperthyroidism.

The chain couples TRBV7-9 to TRBJ2-2; D may be TRBD1 (6 bases). There are 11 residues in the CDR3. The germline V gene encodes CDR1 SEHNR and CDR2 FQNEAQ (reference sequence). The germline V and J ends were trimmed by 10 bases and 5 bases, with 8 bases remaining between them. The CDR3 DNA is TGTGCCAACAGGGATACCGGGGAGCTGTTTTTT. It is translated as CANRDTGELFF.

This clonotype appeared a few times. This chain connects TRBV19 to TRBJ1-2; D remains unclear. This CDR3 has 15 residues. Looked up from germline, CDR1 is LNHDA and CDR2 is SQIVND (reference sequence). V was pared by 6 bases and J by 0 bases, with 14 bases between. CDR3 sequence (DNA): TGTGCCAGTAGCTCCGCACGGGCGCCTAACTATGGCTACACCTTC. This codes for CASSSARAPNYGYTF.

This clonotype has just a few counts. The J gene is TRBJ2-4, the V gene TRBV5-4; maybe TRBD2 (6 bases). The germline V and J ends were trimmed by 4 bases and 4 bases, with 12 bases remaining between them. CDR1 is SGHNT, CDR2 YYREEE, per germline (reference sequence). The CDR3 has 14 amino acids. CDR3: CASSPGGQKNIQYF. The CDR3 coding sequence is TGTGCCAGCAGCCCCGGAGGGCAAAAAAACATTCAGTACTTC.

V and J are TRBV5-1 and TRBJ2-5, with no clear D. Germline V gene sequence: CDR1 SGHRS, CDR2 YFSETQ. This CDR3 is 13 amino acids long. Between the trimmed V and J ends, which lost 3 bases and 0 bases, there was a span of 6 bases. The CDR3 region is CASSYTYQETQYF. CDR3 in DNA: TGCGCCAGCAGCTACACGTACCAAGAGACCCAGTACTTC.

This clonotype was observed a few times. V is TRBV5-1 and J is TRBJ2-7; 7 nucleotides align to TRBD1. V trimming: 0 bases; J trimming: 4 bases; junction bases outside the gene matches: 16. From germline, CDR1 is SGHRS and CDR2 YFSETQ. The CDR3 is 18 amino acids. The CDR3 here is CASSLDHGMGQPKYEQYF. The CDR3 DNA sequence: TGCGCCAGCAGCTTGGACCACGGAATGGGACAGCCGAAGTACGAGCAGTACTTC.

The rearrangement uses TRBV9 and TRBJ2-7; D unclear. The CDR3 runs 13 residues. Germline CDR1 SGDLS, CDR2 YYNGEE. V lost 4 bases and J 4 bases, leaving 12 bases between the germline ends. CDR3 nucleotide sequence: TGTGCCAGCAGCCCTACTTTGGGTTACGAGCAGTACTTC. Its protein product is CASSPTLGYEQYF.

The table lists this clonotype with a count of one. The chain has TRBV3-1 and TRBJ1-2; D remains ambiguous. The CDR3 has 14 amino acids. The V and J ends lost 1 base and 7 bases respectively, with 13 bases between them. CDR1 is LGHDT, CDR2 YNNKEL, per germline (reference sequence). The DNA of the CDR3 is TGTGCCAGCAGCCAAGTATCAATAACCGGTGGCTACACCTTC. This codes for CASSQVSITGGYTF.

This clonotype was observed at least ten times. The rearrangement joins TRBV28 to TRBJ2-7; TRBD1 matches 11 bases. Trimming removed 3 bases from V and 6 bases from J; junction bases left unmatched: 7. The CDR3 has 15 residues. Germline V gene lookup returns CDR1 MDHEN and CDR2 SYDVKM. As DNA, the CDR3 is TGTGCCAGCAGTTTCGTGGACAGGGGGCGAGGCGAGCAGTACTTC. Protein: CASSFVDRGRGEQYF.

This clonotype came up many times. Here the CDR3 reads CASALRDTHPYEQYF. In DNA form, the CDR3 reads TGTGCCAGCGCCCTTCGGGACACTCACCCCTACGAGCAGTACTTC. The chain links TRBV12-3 or TRBV12-4 to TRBJ2-7; possibly TRBD1 for D (6 bases). CDR3 length equals 15 residues. V lost 8 bases and J 2 bases, leaving 19 bases between the germline ends.

This clonotype was recorded many times. V usage is TRBV2 and J usage is TRBJ1-2; 7 nucleotides align to TRBD1. The CDR3 is 13 amino acids. Trimming at V came to 9 bases and at J to 10 bases, leaving 14 bases not matched to a gene. CDR1 SNHLY and CDR2 FYNNEI come from the germline V gene. The CDR3 sequence: CARRDRDPIDYTF. The CDR3 DNA reads as TGTGCCAGGAGAGACAGGGACCCCATCGACTACACCTTC. The variable domain in full, completed from reference TRBV2 and TRBJ1-2, reads EPEVTQTPSHQVTQMGQEVILRCVPISNHLYFYWYRQILGQKVEFLVSFYNNEISEKSEIFDDQFSVERPDGSNFTLKIRSTKLEDSAMYFCARRDRDPIDYTFGSGTRLTVV.

This clonotype was counted many times. The chain has TRBV7-8 and TRBJ1-1; 8 nucleotides line up with TRBD1. This CDR3 spans 15 amino acids. The germline V gene encodes CDR1 SGHVS and CDR2 FQNEAQ. With V trimmed by 5 bases and J by 3 bases, 8 bases remained unmatched. The CDR3 DNA reads TGTGCCAGCAGCCCTGACAGGGGCCAGGACACTGAAGCTTTCTTT. Translating it yields CASSPDRGQDTEAFF.

This clonotype was recorded a few times. V usage is TRBV20-1 and J usage is TRBJ2-7; D is uncertain. Germline lookup yields CDR1 DFQATT and CDR2 SNEGSKA (reference sequence). The V and J ends lost 0 bases and 4 bases respectively, with 7 bases between them. The CDR3 has 12 amino acids. DNA of the CDR3: TGCAGTGCTAGAGATCCCCCGTACGAGCAGTACTTC. Translated: CSARDPPYEQYF.

This clonotype occurred a few times. The V gene is TRBV28, the J gene TRBJ2-2, with 7 bases matching TRBD2. Germline CDR1 is MDHEN and CDR2 is SYDVKM. V gave up 7 bases and J gave up 5 bases; unmatched junction bases: 10. CDR3 length: 15 residues. The CDR3: CASTPSGRPTGELFF. In DNA form, the CDR3 reads TGTGCCAGCACCCCATCCGGGAGGCCTACCGGGGAGCTGTTTTTT. The full variable domain, with the rest looked up from reference TRBV28 and TRBJ2-2, is DVKVTQSSRYLVKRTGEKVFLECVQDMDHENMFWYRQDPGLGLRLIYFSYDVKMKEKGDIPEGYSVSREKKERFSLILESASTNQTSMYLCASTPSGRPTGELFFGEGSRLTVL.

There are a few counts of this clonotype. The chain recombines TRBV9 with TRBJ2-7; perhaps TRBD1 as D (6 bases). CDR3 length: 16 residues. Germline V gives CDR1 SGDLS, CDR2 YYNGEE. Trimming took 0 bases from V and 0 from J, leaving 13 bases between them. The CDR3 is CASSVGEQGLSYEQYF. The CDR3 bases are TGTGCCAGCAGCGTAGGGGAGCAGGGGCTCTCCTACGAGCAGTACTTC.

The CDR3 nucleotides read TGTGCCAGTAGTATACGGGGGGGAGCTGAAGCTTTCTTT. This codes for CASSIRGGAEAFF. The chain combines TRBV19 with TRBJ1-1; a possible D gene is TRBD1 (5 bases). The CDR3 is 13 amino acids. V was pared by 2 bases and J by 6 bases, with 10 bases between. Germline V gives CDR1 LNHDA, CDR2 SQIVND (reference sequence).

This clonotype came up many times. The CDR3 DNA sequence: TGTGCCAGCAGCGCCTACCGGGACGCCGAGCAGTACTTC. Its protein is CASSAYRDAEQYF. The rearrangement uses TRBV7-2 and TRBJ2-7, with D possibly being TRBD1 or TRBD2 (5 bases each). Germline values: CDR1 SGHTA, CDR2 FQGNSA. V was clipped by 5 bases and J by 6 bases, with 14 bases between them. The CDR3 totals 13 residues.

Comment on this clonotype: A read error may be the cause here, since a much bigger clone is one base away. The chain combines TRBV30 with TRBJ2-7; no firm D call. CDR1 is GTSNPN, CDR2 SVGIG, per germline (reference sequence). With 2 bases removed from V and 4 bases from J, the gap between germline ends came to 6 bases. The CDR3 runs to 11 residues. Here the CDR3 reads CAWSLGYEQYF. For the CDR3, the DNA is TGTGCCTGGAGTTTAGGTTACGAGCAGTACTTC.